This TCR beta chain emerged from a study of CD8 T cells in ankylosing spondylitis. Using its own MiXCR run on the 5' RACE reads, TCRdb lists one record per CDR3 protein. Among hundreds of thousands of distinct CDR3 sequences listed, approximately 30% were seen once. V was clipped by 0 bases and J by 5 bases, with 11 bases between them. The germline V gene encodes CDR1 LNHNV and CDR2 YYDKDF (reference sequence). This CDR3 comprises 14 residues. The clonotype originates from a male donor with ankylosing spondylitis or in good health (not recorded which). The rearrangement links TRBV15 to TRBJ2-7; D possibly corresponds to TRBD1 (6 bases). The sample was blood, either unsorted or a sorted T cell fraction (not recorded which). For the CDR3, the DNA is TGTGCCACCAGCAGAGACAGGGGCGTGGACGAGCAGTACTTC. Residues: CATSRDRGVDEQYF.